This TCR beta chain is from a study of cytotoxic CD8 clonotypes in ibrutinib-treated CLL. V was cut by 6 bases and J by 10 bases, with 10 bases left in between. Per the germline V gene, CDR1 is MDHEN and CDR2 is SYDVKM. CDR3 size: 11 residues. Overall study results and limits: Ibrutinib response saw clonality rise, and progression saw it return toward baseline.

A note on this clone: Its matching antigen is unknown.

Only in-frame clones appear in the TCRdb table, and some are missing; sequencing was by immunoSEQ multiplex PCR. This table has more than 200,000 clones, 75% to 80% appearing once. The material sequenced was PBMCs, taken after 12 months of ibrutinib treatment. The origin of this receptor is a human donor with chronic lymphocytic leukemia. The V gene is TRBV28, the J gene TRBJ2-1, with unresolved D. The CDR3 DNA reads TGTGCCAGCAGCCCGACCCGGGAGCAGTTCTTC. Protein product: CASSPTREQFF.